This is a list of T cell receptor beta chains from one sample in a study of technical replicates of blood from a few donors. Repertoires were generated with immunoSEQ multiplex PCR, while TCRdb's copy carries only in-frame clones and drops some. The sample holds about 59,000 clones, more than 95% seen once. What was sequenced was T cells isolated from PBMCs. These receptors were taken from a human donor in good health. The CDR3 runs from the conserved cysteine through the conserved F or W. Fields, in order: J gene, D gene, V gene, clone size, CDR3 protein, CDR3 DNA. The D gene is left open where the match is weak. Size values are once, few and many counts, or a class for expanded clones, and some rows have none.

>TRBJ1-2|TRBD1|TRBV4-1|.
CASSHDPRTGIKGGYTF
TGCGCCAGCAGCCATGACCCCCGGACAGGGATTAAAGGTGGCTACACCTTC
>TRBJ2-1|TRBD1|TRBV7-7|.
CASSFGQAVLDEQFF
TGTGCCAGCAGCTTTGGACAGGCCGTTTTGGATGAGCAGTTCTTC
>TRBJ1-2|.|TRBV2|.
CASSGAVIYGYTF
TGTGCCAGCAGTGGTGCAGTGATTTATGGCTACACCTTC
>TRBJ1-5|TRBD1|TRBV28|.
CASSLPTGGQPQHF
TGTGCCAGCAGTTTACCGACAGGGGGTCAGCCCCAGCATTTT
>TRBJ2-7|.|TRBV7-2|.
CASRRGGDLNEQYF
TGTGCCAGCCGGCGAGGGGGTGATCTGAACGAGCAGTACTTC
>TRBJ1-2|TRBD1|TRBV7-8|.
CASSPQGGPSRGYTF
TGTGCCAGCAGCCCACAGGGGGGACCTTCGAGGGGCTACACCTTC
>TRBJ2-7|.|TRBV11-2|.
CASSLRGGEYEQYF
TGTGCCAGCAGCTTAAGAGGGGGAGAATACGAGCAGTACTTC
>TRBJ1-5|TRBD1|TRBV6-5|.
CASSADRARDQPQHF
TGTGCCAGCAGTGCGGACAGGGCTAGGGATCAGCCCCAGCATTTT
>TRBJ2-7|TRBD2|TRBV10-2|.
CASSVEAGGPYEQYF
TGCGCCAGCAGTGTAGAAGCGGGAGGGCCCTACGAGCAGTACTTC
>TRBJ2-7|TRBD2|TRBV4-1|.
CASSQGLAGDEQYF
TGCGCCAGCAGCCAGGGACTAGCGGGGGACGAGCAGTACTTC
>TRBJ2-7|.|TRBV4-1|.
CASSHPTTDYEQYF
TGCGCCAGCAGCCATCCCACGACAGACTACGAGCAGTACTTC
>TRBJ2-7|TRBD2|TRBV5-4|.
CASGSGLVSTEQYF
TGTGCCAGCGGGAGCGGACTAGTATCAACCGAGCAGTACTTC
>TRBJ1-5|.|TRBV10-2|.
CACTPEIGDQPQHF
TGCGCCTGCACCCCCGAGATCGGGGATCAGCCCCAGCATTTT
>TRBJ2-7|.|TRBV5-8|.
CASSLGTDPTSSYEQYF
TGTGCCAGCAGCTTGGGGACAGACCCTACCAGCTCCTACGAGCAGTACTTC
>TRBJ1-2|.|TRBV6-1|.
CASTYRESGYGYTF
TGTGCCAGCACGTACAGGGAATCGGGCTATGGCTACACCTTC
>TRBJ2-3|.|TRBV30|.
CAWTDGRADTQYF
TGTGCCTGGACGGATGGCCGGGCAGATACGCAGTATTTT
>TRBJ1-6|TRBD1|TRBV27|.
CASSLMQGAYNSPLHF
TGTGCCAGCAGTTTGATGCAGGGGGCTTATAATTCACCCCTCCACTTT
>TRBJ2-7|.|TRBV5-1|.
CASSLPGKYEQYF
TGCGCCAGCAGCTTACCCGGGAAGTACGAGCAGTACTTC
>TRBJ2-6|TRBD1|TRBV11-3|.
CASSPGTGDTGANVLTF
TGTGCCAGCAGCCCCGGGACAGGTGACACTGGGGCCAACGTCCTGACTTTC
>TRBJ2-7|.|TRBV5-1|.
CASSLESGSRVAFYEQYF
TGCGCCAGCAGCTTGGAATCTGGATCCAGGGTGGCGTTTTACGAGCAGTACTTC
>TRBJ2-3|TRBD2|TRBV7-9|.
CASSSRLAGGPGTDTQYF
TGTGCCAGCAGCTCCCGACTAGCGGGAGGGCCAGGCACAGATACGCAGTATTTT
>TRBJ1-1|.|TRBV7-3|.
CASSLQVNTEAFF
TGTGCCAGCAGCTTACAGGTGAACACTGAAGCTTTCTTT
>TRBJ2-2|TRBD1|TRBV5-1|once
CASSPGDRAYTGELFF
TGCGCCAGCAGTCCCGGGGACAGGGCATACACCGGGGAGCTGTTTTTT
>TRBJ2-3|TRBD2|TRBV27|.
CASSSGLAGTDTQYF
TGTGCCAGCAGTTCGGGACTAGCGGGTACAGATACGCAGTATTTT
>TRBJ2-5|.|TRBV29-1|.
CSAFTLQETQYF
TGCAGCGCTTTTACCCTACAAGAGACCCAGTACTTC
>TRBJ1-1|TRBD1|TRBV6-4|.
CASSVGVTGGGAAFF
TGTGCCAGCAGTGTCGGGGTGACAGGGGGTGGTGCAGCTTTCTTT
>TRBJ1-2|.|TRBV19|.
CASRRGYGYTF
TGTGCCAGCCGCCGCGGCTATGGCTACACCTTC
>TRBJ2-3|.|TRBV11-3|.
CASSLSPGVRPDTQYF
TGTGCCAGCAGCTTATCACCAGGGGTCAGGCCGGATACGCAGTATTTT
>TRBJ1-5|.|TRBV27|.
CASSFDGGYSNQPQHF
TGTGCCAGCAGTTTTGACGGGGGGTACTCCAATCAGCCCCAGCATTTT
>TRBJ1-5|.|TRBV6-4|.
CASSDSRASQPQHF
TGTGCCAGCAGTGACTCCAGGGCCAGTCAGCCCCAGCATTTT
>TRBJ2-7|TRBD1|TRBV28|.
CASSLQGEASYEQYF
TGTGCCAGCAGCCTACAGGGGGAGGCCTCCTACGAGCAGTACTTC
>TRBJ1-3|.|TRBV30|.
CAQRGNGNTIYF
TGTGCCCAAAGGGGAAATGGAAACACCATATATTTT
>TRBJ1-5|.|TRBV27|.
CASSFAGRGQPQHF
TGTGCCAGCAGTTTCGCAGGGAGGGGTCAGCCCCAGCATTTT
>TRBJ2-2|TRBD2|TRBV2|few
CASSILAGLSGELFF
TGTGCCAGCAGCATACTAGCGGGTCTTTCCGGGGAGCTGTTTTTT
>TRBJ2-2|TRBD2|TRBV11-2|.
CASSLGTSGSWWTGELFF
TGTGCCAGCAGCTTAGGGACTAGCGGGAGCTGGTGGACCGGGGAGCTGTTTTTT
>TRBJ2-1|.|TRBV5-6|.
CASSLTGTNEQFF
TGTGCCAGCAGCTTAACAGGGACCAATGAGCAGTTCTTC
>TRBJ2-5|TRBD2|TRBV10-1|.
CASVPSGGQETQYF
TGCGCCAGCGTTCCCTCGGGGGGGCAAGAGACCCAGTACTTC
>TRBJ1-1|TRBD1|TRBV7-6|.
CASSSGGNTEAFF
TGTGCCAGCAGCTCAGGGGGAAACACTGAAGCTTTCTTT
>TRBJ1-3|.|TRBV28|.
CASSLPGAGNTIYF
TGTGCCAGCAGTCTCCCAGGGGCTGGAAACACCATATATTTT
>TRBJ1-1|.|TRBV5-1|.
CASTGTLGGNTEAFF
TGCGCCAGCACAGGGACCCTGGGGGGGAACACTGAAGCTTTCTTT
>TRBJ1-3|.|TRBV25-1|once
CASSEPGYGNTIYF
TGTGCCAGCAGTGAACCAGGGTATGGCAACACCATATATTTT
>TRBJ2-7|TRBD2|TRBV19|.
CASSIRGGDGEQYF
TGTGCCAGTAGTATAAGGGGAGGGGATGGCGAGCAGTACTTC
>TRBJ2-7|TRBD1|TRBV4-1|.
CASSQPGQIYSYEQYF
TGCGCCAGCAGCCAGCCGGGACAGATATACTCCTACGAGCAGTACTTC
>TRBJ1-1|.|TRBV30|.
CARHGGSLSAEAFF
TGTGCCCGACACGGGGGTAGTTTGTCGGCTGAAGCTTTCTTT
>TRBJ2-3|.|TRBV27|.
CASSPIYGRSRDTQYF
TGTGCCAGCAGCCCCATTTATGGGAGAAGTCGAGATACGCAGTATTTT
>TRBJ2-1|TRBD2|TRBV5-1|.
CASSLGGATSPNEQFF
TGCGCCAGCAGCTTGGGAGGGGCGACTAGCCCCAATGAGCAGTTCTTC
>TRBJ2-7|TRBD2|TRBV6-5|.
CASSNSGSKNEQYF
TGTGCCAGCAGTAATAGCGGGAGTAAAAACGAGCAGTACTTC
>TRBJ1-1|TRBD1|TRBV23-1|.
CASSKNGQENTEAFF
TGCGCCAGCTCCAAAAATGGACAGGAAAACACTGAAGCTTTCTTT
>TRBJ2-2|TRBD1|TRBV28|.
CASSFPGTGQWGELFF
TGTGCCAGCAGTTTCCCTGGGACAGGGCAGTGGGGGGAGCTGTTTTTT
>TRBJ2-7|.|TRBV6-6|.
CASSYSKAEQYF
TGTGCCAGCAGTTACTCGAAAGCGGAGCAGTACTTC
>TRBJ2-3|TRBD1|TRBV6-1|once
CASSEQGVADTQYF
TGTGCCAGCAGTGAACAGGGGGTGGCAGATACGCAGTATTTT
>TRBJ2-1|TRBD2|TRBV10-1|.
CASSGSGGSYNEQFF
TGCGCCAGCAGCGGTAGCGGGGGGTCCTACAATGAGCAGTTCTTC
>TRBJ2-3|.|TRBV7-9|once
CASSFDGSDTQYF
TGTGCCAGCAGCTTTGACGGGTCAGATACGCAGTATTTT
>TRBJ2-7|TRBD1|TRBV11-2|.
CASSFDRVYEQYF
TGTGCCAGCAGCTTTGACAGGGTCTACGAGCAGTACTTC
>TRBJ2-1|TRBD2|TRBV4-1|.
CASSPSFSGRGTEQFF
TGCGCCAGCAGCCCAAGCTTTAGCGGGAGAGGTACTGAGCAGTTCTTC
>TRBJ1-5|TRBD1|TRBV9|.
CASSNDRESNQPQHF
TGTGCCAGCAGCAACGACAGGGAAAGCAATCAGCCCCAGCATTTT
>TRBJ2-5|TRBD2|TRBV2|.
CASSRGVAGGRETQYF
TGTGCCAGTTCGCGAGGGGTAGCGGGGGGCAGGGAGACCCAGTACTTC
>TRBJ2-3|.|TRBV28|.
CASSLSGPEATQYF
TGTGCCAGCAGTTTAAGTGGGCCGGAAGCTACGCAGTATTTT
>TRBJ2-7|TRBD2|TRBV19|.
CASSVIAGGSSYEQYF
TGTGCCAGTAGTGTAATAGCGGGAGGGAGCTCCTACGAGCAGTACTTC
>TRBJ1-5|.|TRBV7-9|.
CASSPGLEPQHF
TGTGCCAGCAGCCCAGGGTTAGAGCCCCAGCATTTT